A single sample gave rise to the 7 T cell receptor beta chains below, sequenced in a study of cytomegalovirus exposure and HLA in healthy donors. Here immunoSEQ multiplex PCR was the method, and the copy in TCRdb shows in-frame clones only, minus some. The data hold about 240,000 clones, with roughly 86% observed a single time. The sequenced sample was PBMCs. These receptors were obtained from a woman between 25 and 40 years old in good health and CMV-seropositive.

The gene calls are TRBV15 and TRBJ2-3; D is possibly TRBD1 (6 bases). The CDR3 has 16 amino acids. Between the trimmed V and J ends, which lost 5 bases and 3 bases, there was a span of 18 bases. Germline V gene sequence: CDR1 LNHNV, CDR2 YYDKDF (reference sequence). This chain's CDR3 is CATSGVFGGATDTQYF. CDR3 in DNA: TGTGCCACCAGCGGGGTTTTTGGGGGCGCGACAGATACGCAGTATTTT.

The rearrangement uses TRBV29-1 and TRBJ1-2; D uncertain. Trimming pared 2 bases from V and 4 bases from J, leaving 11 bases between. The CDR3 contains 13 residues. Germline CDR1 SQVTM, CDR2 ANQGSEA. CDR3 coding DNA: TGCAGCGTTGAAAAGGGAGTGGGCTATGGCTACACCTTC. It codes for CSVEKGVGYGYTF.

The rearrangement joins TRBV4-1 to TRBJ1-2; 9 bases fit TRBD1. The CDR3 is 19 residues long. Trimming at V came to 0 bases and at J to 6 bases, leaving 17 bases not matched to a gene. CDR1 and CDR2 from the germline V gene are MGHRA and YSYEKL. CDR3 residues: CASSQEWAGQGLGLNGYTF. The CDR3 nucleotides are TGCGCCAGCAGCCAAGAGTGGGCGGGACAGGGATTGGGTCTTAATGGCTACACCTTC.

CDR3 sequence (DNA): TGTGCCAGTAGTCTTGAGGGGGAAGGCACCGGGGAGCTGTTTTTT. This encodes CASSLEGEGTGELFF. This sequence joins TRBV19 and TRBJ2-2; D may be TRBD1 (6 bases). This CDR3 has 15 residues. The germline V gene encodes CDR1 LNHDA and CDR2 SQIVND (reference sequence). Deletions cut 5 bases from V and 4 bases from J, with 14 bases between.

The rearrangement links TRBV27 to TRBJ1-5, with a tentative D call TRBD1 (5 bases). The CDR3 has 16 residues. Looked up from germline, CDR1 is MNHEY and CDR2 is SMNVEV (reference sequence). Trimming cost V 0 bases and J 4 bases, with 13 bases left between them. The CDR3 coding sequence is TGTGCCAGCAGTTTATCGGCGGGGGTTGTGAATCAGCCCCAGCATTTT. It translates to CASSLSAGVVNQPQHF.

The J gene is TRBJ2-5, the V gene TRBV7-2; D uncertain. V was clipped by 5 bases and J by 2 bases, with 9 bases between them. This CDR3 has 13 amino acids. Germline values: CDR1 SGHTA, CDR2 FQGNSA. The CDR3 sequence: CASSPDNQETQYF. CDR3 sequence (DNA): TGTGCCAGCAGCCCCGACAATCAAGAGACCCAGTACTTC.

This clone occurred once. V usage is TRBV27 and J usage is TRBJ1-2; D possibly corresponds to TRBD1 (6 bases). The length of the CDR3 is 15 residues. The germline V gene has CDR1 MNHEY and CDR2 SMNVEV (reference sequence). V lost 8 bases and J 2 bases, leaving 18 bases between the germline ends. CDR3 bases: TGTGCCAGCTTTCTGACCCAGGGGCCCAACTATGGCTACACCTTC. This gives the protein CASFLTQGPNYGYTF.